This T cell receptor (beta chain) originates from a study of T-cell memory formation after mild COVID-19. Each CDR3 protein is one row after TCRdb ran MiXCR on the 5' RACE reads. This table holds approximately 270,000 distinct CDR3 sequences, 15% to 20% found once. Turning to this clonotype: Antigen specificity is unknown.

The CDR3 spans 14 residues. V dropped 5 bases and J dropped 0 bases, with 7 bases sitting between them. CDR1 and CDR2 (germline): SGHTA, FQGNSA. The study's findings and limits: CD4/CD8 balance characterized clones contracting day 15 to 85, and CD4+ skew characterized later expanders. Clones from the second wave (peaking day 37) had unconfirmed SARS-CoV-2 specificity.

Sequenced material: PBMCs or a T cell subset sorted from them (not recorded which). V is TRBV7-2 and J is TRBJ2-2; D is tentatively TRBD1 or TRBD2 (5 bases each). The receptor comes from a man aged 18 to 35 who had mild COVID-19 (a few samples of this study predate the infection). Cell type and time point are not known. This CDR3 is CASSRDANTGELFF. As DNA, the CDR3 is TGTGCCAGCAGCCGGGACGCGAACACCGGGGAGCTGTTTTTT. The full variable domain, completed using reference TRBV7-2 and TRBJ2-2, is GAGVSQSPSNKVTEKGKDVELRCDPISGHTALYWYRQSLGQGLEFLIYFQGNSAPDKSGLPSDRFSAERTGGSVSTLTIQRTQQEDSAVYLCASSRDANTGELFFGEGSRLTVL.